The sequence of this T cell receptor beta chain was determined in a study of cytomegalovirus exposure and HLA in healthy donors. This clone was detected a few times. No antigen is known for it. The study ran its PCR with 60 Vbeta and 13 Jbeta primers. Sequencing was performed with immunoSEQ multiplex PCR; in TCRdb, only in-frame clones are kept and a portion is missing. Of under 200,000 clones listed, more than 60% are singletons. All donors participated as healthy donors of bone marrow. Study-wide findings and caveats: Prior analysis indicated that the majority of TCR beta V segments exhibited productivity approximately 90% or approximately 30% of the time.

Germline V CDR1 and CDR2: SQVTM, ANQGSEA. Trimming took off 4 bases at V and 0 bases at J, with 8 bases between the two ends. The CDR3 is 13 residues long. J is TRBJ2-3 and V is TRBV29-1; D is perhaps TRBD2 (6 bases). The source is a man aged 40-49 years in good health and CMV-seronegative. The sample was PBMCs. This CDR3 is CSVVSGSTDTQYF. The CDR3, as DNA: TGCAGCGTTGTGAGCGGGAGCACAGATACGCAGTATTTT.